This paragraph covers one TCR beta chain sequence. The antigen is undetermined. This sample was included in a study of CD8+ T cells in alopecia areata. Whole-study results and caveats: Compared with mice, patients displayed less clear TCR sharing, possibly for HLA-related reasons. Expanded CD8+ clones among the top 100, and scalp clonality, were significantly decreased by tofacitinib.

cDNA serving as the sequencing template came from extracted, reverse transcribed RNA. The protocol was immunoSEQ multiplex PCR, while the TCRdb copy is restricted to in-frame clones and leaves out a portion. The sample has fewer than 250,000 clones; 64% are singletons. Noted treatment: oral pan-JAK inhibitor, 5-10 mg twice daily. Researchers gathered lesional scalp punch biopsies and peripheral blood from patients with alopecia areata. PBMCs yielded sorted CD4+ and CD8+ T cells. CDR1 and CDR2 (germline): SGHRS, YFSETQ. The V end was cut by 0 bases, the J end by 4 bases, with 18 bases between. The CDR3 is made up of 17 amino acids.

The chain couples TRBV5-1 to TRBJ2-3, with D hard to call. This clonotype was sampled from a human donor with alopecia areata. The sample in question was CD4+ T cells sorted from blood, obtained at week 4, from a patient treated with tofacitinib. The CDR3 coding sequence is TGCGCCAGCAGCTTGGAGAGCAGGACCCTCGGCCCAGATACGCAGTATTTT. Amino acid sequence: CASSLESRTLGPDTQYF.